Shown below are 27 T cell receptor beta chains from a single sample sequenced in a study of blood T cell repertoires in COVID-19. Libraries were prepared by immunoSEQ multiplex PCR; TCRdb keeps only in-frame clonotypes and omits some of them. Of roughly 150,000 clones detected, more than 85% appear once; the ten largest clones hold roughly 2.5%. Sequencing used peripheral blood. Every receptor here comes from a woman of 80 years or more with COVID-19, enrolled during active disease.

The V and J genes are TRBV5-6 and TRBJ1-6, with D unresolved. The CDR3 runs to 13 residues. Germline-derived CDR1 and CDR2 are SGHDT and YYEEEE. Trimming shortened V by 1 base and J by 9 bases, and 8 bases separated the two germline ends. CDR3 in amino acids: CASSLSQVSPLHF. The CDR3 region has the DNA TGTGCCAGCAGCTTGAGTCAGGTTTCACCCCTCCACTTT.

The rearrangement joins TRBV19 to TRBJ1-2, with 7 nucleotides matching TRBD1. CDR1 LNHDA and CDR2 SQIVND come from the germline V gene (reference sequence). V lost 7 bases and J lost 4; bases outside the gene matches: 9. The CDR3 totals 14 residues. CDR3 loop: CASIRQGSGYGYTF. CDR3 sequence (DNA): TGTGCCAGTATCAGACAGGGTTCGGGCTATGGCTACACCTTC.

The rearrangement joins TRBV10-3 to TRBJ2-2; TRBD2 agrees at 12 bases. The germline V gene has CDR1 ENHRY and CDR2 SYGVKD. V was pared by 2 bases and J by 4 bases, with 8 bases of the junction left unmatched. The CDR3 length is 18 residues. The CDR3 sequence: CAISERPSGRGITGELFF. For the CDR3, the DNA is TGTGCCATCAGTGAGAGGCCTAGCGGGAGGGGGATCACCGGGGAGCTGTTTTTT.

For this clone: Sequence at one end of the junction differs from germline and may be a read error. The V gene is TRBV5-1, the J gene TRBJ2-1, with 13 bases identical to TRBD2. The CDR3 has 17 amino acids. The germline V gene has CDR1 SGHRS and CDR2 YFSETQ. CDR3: CASSWGLAGLSDNEQFF. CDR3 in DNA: TGCGCCAGCAGCTGGGGACTAGCGGGACTCTCCGACAATGAGCAGTTCTTC.

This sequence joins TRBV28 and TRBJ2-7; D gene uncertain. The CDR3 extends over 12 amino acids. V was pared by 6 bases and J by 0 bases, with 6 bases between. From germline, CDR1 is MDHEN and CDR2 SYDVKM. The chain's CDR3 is CASRAGSYEQYF. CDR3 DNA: TGTGCCAGCAGGGCAGGCTCCTACGAGCAGTACTTC.

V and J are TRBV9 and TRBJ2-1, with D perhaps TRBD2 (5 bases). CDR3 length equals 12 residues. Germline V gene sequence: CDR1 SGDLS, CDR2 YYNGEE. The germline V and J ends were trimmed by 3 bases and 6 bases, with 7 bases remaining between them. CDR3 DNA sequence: TGTGCCAGCAGCGATACTAGCAATGAGCAGTTCTTC. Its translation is CASSDTSNEQFF.

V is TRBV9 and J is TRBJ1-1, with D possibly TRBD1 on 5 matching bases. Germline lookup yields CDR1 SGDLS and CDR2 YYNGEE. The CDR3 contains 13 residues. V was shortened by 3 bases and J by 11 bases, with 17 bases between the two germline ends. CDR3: CASSAEEGLVAFF. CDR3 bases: TGTGCCAGCAGCGCCGAGGAGGGGCTGGTGGCTTTCTTT.

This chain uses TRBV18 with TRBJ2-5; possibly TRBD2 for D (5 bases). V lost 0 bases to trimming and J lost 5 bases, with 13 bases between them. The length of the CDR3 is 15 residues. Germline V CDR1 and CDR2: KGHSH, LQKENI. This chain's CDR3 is CASSPPAGESETQYF. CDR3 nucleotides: TGTGCCAGCTCACCACCCGCCGGGGAGTCGGAGACCCAGTACTTC.

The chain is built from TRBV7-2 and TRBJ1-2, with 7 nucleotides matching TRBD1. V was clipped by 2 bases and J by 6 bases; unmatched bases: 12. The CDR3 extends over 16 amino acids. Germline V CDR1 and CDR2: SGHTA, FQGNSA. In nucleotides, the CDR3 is TGTGCCAGCAGCTTACTCATGCGCAGGGGGAGGAATGGCTACACCTTC. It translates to CASSLLMRRGRNGYTF.

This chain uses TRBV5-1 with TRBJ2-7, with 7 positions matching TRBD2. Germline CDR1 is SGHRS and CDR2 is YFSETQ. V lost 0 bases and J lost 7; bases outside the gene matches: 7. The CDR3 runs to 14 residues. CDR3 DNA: TGCGCCAGCAGCTTGGAGGGAGGGCCTTTTGAGCAGTACTTC. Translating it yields CASSLEGGPFEQYF.

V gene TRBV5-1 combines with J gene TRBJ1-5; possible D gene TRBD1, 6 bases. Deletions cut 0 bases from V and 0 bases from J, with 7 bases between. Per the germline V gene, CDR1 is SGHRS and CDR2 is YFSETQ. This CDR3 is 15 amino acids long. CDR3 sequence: CASSLAGDSNQPQHF. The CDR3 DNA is TGCGCCAGCAGCTTGGCAGGGGATAGCAATCAGCCCCAGCATTTT.

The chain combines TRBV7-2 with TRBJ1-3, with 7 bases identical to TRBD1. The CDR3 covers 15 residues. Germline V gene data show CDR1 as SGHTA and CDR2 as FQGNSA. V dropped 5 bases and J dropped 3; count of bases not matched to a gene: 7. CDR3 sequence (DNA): TGTGCCAGCAGCGCGGGACAGACCTTTGGAAACACCATATATTTT. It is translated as CASSAGQTFGNTIYF. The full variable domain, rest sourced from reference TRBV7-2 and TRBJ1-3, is GAGVSQSPSNKVTEKGKDVELRCDPISGHTALYWYRQSLGQGLEFLIYFQGNSAPDKSGLPSDRFSAERTGGSVSTLTIQRTQQEDSAVYLCASSAGQTFGNTIYFGEGSWLTVV.

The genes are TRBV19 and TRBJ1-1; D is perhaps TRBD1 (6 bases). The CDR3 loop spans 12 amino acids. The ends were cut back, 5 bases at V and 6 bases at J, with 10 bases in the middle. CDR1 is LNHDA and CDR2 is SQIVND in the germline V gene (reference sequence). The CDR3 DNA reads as TGTGCCAGTAGTTCTCGACAGGCTGAAGCTTTCTTT. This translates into CASSSRQAEAFF.

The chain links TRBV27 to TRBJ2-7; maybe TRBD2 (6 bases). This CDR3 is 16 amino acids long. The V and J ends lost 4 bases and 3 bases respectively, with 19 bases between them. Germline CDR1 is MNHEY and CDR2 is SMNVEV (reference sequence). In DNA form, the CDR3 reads TGTGCCAGCAGTTATACAGGAAATCCGCGGGGCTACGAGCAGTACTTC. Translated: CASSYTGNPRGYEQYF.

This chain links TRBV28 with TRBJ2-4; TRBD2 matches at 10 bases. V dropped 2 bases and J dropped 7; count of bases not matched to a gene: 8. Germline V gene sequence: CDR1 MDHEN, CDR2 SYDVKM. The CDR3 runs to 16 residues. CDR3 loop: CASSLVQAGGLNIQYF. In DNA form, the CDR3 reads TGTGCCAGCAGTTTAGTGCAAGCGGGAGGGCTGAACATTCAGTACTTC.

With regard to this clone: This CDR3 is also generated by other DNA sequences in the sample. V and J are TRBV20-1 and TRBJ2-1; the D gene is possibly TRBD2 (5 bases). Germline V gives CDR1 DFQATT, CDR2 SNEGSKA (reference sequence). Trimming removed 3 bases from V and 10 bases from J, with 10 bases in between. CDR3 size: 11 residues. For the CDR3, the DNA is TGCAGTGCTAGTAGAGCGGTAGAGCAGTTCTTC. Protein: CSASRAVEQFF.

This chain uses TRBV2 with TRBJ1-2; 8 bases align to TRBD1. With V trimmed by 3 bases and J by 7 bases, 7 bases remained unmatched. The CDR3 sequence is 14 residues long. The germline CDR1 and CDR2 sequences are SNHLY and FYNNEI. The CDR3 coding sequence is TGTGCCAGCAGTGATGGCAGGGGGCTTGGTGGCTACACCTTC. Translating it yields CASSDGRGLGGYTF.

CDR3 in DNA: TGTGCCAGCAGCCATAGGAACACTGAAGCTTTCTTT. Protein product: CASSHRNTEAFF. This sequence joins TRBV14 and TRBJ1-1; D gene ambiguous. This CDR3 is built from 12 residues. The V gene lost 3 bases and the J gene lost 1 base, with 3 bases spanning the gap. Germline CDR1 and CDR2: SGHDN and FVKESK.

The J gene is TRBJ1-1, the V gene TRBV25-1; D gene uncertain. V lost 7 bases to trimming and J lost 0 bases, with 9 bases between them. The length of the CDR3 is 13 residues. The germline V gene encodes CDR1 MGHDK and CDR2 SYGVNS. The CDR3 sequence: CASIGFMNTEAFF. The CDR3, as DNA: TGTGCCAGCATCGGGTTCATGAACACTGAAGCTTTCTTT.

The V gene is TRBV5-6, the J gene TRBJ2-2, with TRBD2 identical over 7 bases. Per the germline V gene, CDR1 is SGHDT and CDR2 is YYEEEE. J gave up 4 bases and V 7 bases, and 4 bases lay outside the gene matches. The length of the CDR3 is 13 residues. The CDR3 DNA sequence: TGTGCCAGCCAGCGGGATAGCACCGGGGAGCTGTTTTTT. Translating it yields CASQRDSTGELFF.

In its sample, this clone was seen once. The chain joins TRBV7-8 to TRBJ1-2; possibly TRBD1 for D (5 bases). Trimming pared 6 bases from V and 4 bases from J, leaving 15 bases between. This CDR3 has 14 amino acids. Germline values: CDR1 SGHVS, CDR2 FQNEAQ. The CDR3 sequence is CASSSRDSFYGYTF. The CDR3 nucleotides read TGTGCCAGCAGTTCCAGGGATTCTTTCTATGGCTACACCTTC.

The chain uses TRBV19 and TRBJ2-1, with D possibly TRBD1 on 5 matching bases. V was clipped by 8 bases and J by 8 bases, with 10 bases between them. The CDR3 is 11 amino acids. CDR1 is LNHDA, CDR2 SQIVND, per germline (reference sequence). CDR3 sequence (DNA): TGTGCCAGTGCCACAGGCGATGAGCAGTTCTTC. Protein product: CASATGDEQFF.

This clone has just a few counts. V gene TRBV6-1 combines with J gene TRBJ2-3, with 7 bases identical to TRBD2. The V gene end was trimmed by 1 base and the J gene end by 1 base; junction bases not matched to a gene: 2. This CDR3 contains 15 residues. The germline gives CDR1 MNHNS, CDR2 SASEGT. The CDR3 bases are TGTGCCAGCAGTGAAGTGGGGAGGGGCACAGATACGCAGTATTTT. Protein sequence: CASSEVGRGTDTQYF.

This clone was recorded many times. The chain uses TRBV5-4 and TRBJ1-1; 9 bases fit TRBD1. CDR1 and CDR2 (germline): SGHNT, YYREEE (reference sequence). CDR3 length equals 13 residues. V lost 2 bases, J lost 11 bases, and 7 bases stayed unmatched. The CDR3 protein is CASSLQGAVRAFF. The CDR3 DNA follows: TGTGCCAGCAGCTTACAGGGGGCGGTGCGGGCTTTCTTT.

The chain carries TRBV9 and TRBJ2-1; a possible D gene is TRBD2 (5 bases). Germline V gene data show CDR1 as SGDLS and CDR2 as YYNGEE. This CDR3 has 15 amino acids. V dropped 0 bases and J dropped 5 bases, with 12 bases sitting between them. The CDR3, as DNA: TGTGCCAGCAGCGTAGTGGCTAGCTGGGACAATGAGCAGTTCTTC. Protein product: CASSVVASWDNEQFF. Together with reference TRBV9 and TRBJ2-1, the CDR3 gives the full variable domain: DSGVTQTPKHLITATGQRVTLRCSPRSGDLSVYWYQQSLDQGLQFLIQYYNGEERAKGNILERFSAQQFPDLHSELNLSSLELGDSALYFCASSVVASWDNEQFFGPGTRLTVL.

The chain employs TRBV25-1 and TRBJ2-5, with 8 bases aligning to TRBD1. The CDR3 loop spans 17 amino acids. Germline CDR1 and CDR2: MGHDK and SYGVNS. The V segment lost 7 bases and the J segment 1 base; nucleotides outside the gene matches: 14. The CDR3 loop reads CASTNPDRGSSQETQYF. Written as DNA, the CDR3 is TGTGCCAGCACAAATCCCGACAGGGGAAGTTCCCAAGAGACCCAGTACTTC.

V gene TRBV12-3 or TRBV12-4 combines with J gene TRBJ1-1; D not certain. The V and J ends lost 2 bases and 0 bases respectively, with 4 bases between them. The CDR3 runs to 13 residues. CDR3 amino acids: CASSLLLNTEAFF. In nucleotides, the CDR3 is TGTGCCAGCAGTTTACTTCTGAACACTGAAGCTTTCTTT.